Listed below are T cell receptor beta chains from one sample, sequenced in a study of shared clonotypes between healthy human individuals. Sequenced by immunoSEQ multiplex PCR; TCRdb stores in-frame clones only, minus some. The sample has 2 million to 2.5 million clones, 90% to 97% seen once. Sequencing was performed on naive CD4+ T cells sorted from blood. The receptors were sampled from a man younger than 30 in good health. CDR3s include the opening cysteine and the closing phenylalanine or tryptophan. Each record gives: V gene, J gene, clone size, CDR3 protein. Clone sizes are given selectively: once, few, many, or a class where the clone is expanded.

V gene: TRBV5-1
J gene: TRBJ2-3
clone size: -
CDR3 protein: CASSLGQRDTQYF

V gene: TRBV7-2
J gene: TRBJ1-1
clone size: -
CDR3 protein: CASSKLYGGGTEAFF

V gene: TRBV7-9
J gene: TRBJ2-7
clone size: -
CDR3 protein: CASSLAGLAGASYEQYF

V gene: TRBV28
J gene: TRBJ1-1
clone size: -
CDR3 protein: CANSVGKNTEAFF

V gene: TRBV2
J gene: TRBJ1-2
clone size: -
CDR3 protein: CASNNRLPNYGYTF

V gene: TRBV10-2
J gene: TRBJ2-1
clone size: -
CDR3 protein: CASIGLAGNEQFF

V gene: TRBV10-3
J gene: TRBJ2-3
clone size: -
CDR3 protein: CAARRDSGGVPDTQYF

V gene: TRBV19
J gene: TRBJ2-7
clone size: -
CDR3 protein: CASSPRSGTARGSLEQYF

V gene: TRBV6-5
J gene: TRBJ1-1
clone size: -
CDR3 protein: CASSPPTGEGDEAFF

V gene: TRBV5-6
J gene: TRBJ2-3
clone size: -
CDR3 protein: CASRAMIRDRAPTDTQYF

V gene: TRBV4-3
J gene: TRBJ2-7
clone size: once
CDR3 protein: CASSQESGYEQYF

V gene: TRBV5-1
J gene: TRBJ2-1
clone size: -
CDR3 protein: CASSFTSGSSYNEQFF

V gene: TRBV7-2
J gene: TRBJ2-7
clone size: -
CDR3 protein: CASSLDPGGRYEQYF

V gene: TRBV4-3
J gene: TRBJ2-2
clone size: -
CDR3 protein: CASSQVMDADPTGELFF

V gene: TRBV10-3
J gene: TRBJ1-5
clone size: -
CDR3 protein: CAISDGGGGNQPQHF

V gene: TRBV5-1
J gene: TRBJ1-2
clone size: once
CDR3 protein: CASSFGTGGGSNYGYTF

V gene: TRBV7-2
J gene: TRBJ1-2
clone size: once
CDR3 protein: CASSLVSGQGYGYTF

V gene: TRBV19
J gene: TRBJ2-1
clone size: -
CDR3 protein: CASSLGQNNEQFF

V gene: TRBV18
J gene: TRBJ2-1
clone size: -
CDR3 protein: CASSRQGDEQFF

V gene: TRBV11-2
J gene: TRBJ2-7
clone size: -
CDR3 protein: CASSLDLAGVYEQYF

V gene: TRBV28
J gene: TRBJ2-3
clone size: -
CDR3 protein: CASTQGGTDTQYF

V gene: TRBV28
J gene: TRBJ1-5
clone size: once
CDR3 protein: CASSLRDRGQPNSNQPQHF

V gene: TRBV6-5
J gene: TRBJ1-2
clone size: -
CDR3 protein: CASSRSPNYGYTF